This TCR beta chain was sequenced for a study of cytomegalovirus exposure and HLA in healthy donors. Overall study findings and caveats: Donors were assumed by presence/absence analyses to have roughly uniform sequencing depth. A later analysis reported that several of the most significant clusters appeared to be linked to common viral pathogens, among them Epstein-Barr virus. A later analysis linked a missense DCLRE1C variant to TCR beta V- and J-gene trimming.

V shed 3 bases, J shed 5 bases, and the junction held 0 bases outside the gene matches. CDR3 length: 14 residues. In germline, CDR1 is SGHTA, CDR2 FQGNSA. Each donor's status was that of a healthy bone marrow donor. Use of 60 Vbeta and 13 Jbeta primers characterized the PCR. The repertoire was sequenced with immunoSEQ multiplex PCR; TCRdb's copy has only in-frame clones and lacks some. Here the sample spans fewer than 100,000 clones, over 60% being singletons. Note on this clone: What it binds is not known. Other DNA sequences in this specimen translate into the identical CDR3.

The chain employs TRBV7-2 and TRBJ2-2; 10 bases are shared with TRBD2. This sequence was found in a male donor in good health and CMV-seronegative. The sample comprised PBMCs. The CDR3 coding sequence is TGTGCCAGCAGCTTTAGCGGGGGGACCGGGGAGCTGTTTTTT. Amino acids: CASSFSGGTGELFF.